The rows below give T cell receptor beta chains drawn from one sample of a study of shared clonotypes between healthy human individuals. Profiled with immunoSEQ multiplex PCR; TCRdb holds only in-frame clones, not every one. The table has about 600,000 clones, about 96% seen once. The sample taken for sequencing was naive CD4+ T cells sorted from blood. All receptors come from a woman aged 25-40 years in good health. Each CDR3 is given with its conserved first and last residue. Each record gives: clone size, D gene, V gene, J gene, CDR3 protein, CDR3 DNA. A D gene is named only where the DNA matches it firmly. A clone size is listed for some rows: how often the clone was seen (once, few, many), or a class if it is expanded.

NA	NA	TRBV28	TRBJ2-1	CASSFFYEQFF	TGTGCCAGCAGTTTCTTCTATGAGCAGTTCTTC
NA	NA	TRBV27	TRBJ2-4	CASSLGDSGNIQYF	TGTGCCAGCAGTTTAGGGGACTCGGGAAACATTCAGTACTTC
NA	TRBD1	TRBV2	TRBJ1-4	CASRPGQINEKLFF	TGTGCCAGCAGGCCGGGACAGATTAATGAAAAACTGTTTTTT
NA	NA	TRBV5-1	TRBJ1-1	CASSLVGGMNTEAFF	TGCGCCAGCAGCTTGGTTGGGGGCATGAACACTGAAGCTTTCTTT
NA	NA	TRBV5-1	TRBJ2-2	CASSLDTDTGELFF	TGCGCCAGCAGCTTAGACACCGACACCGGGGAGCTGTTTTTT
once	TRBD2	TRBV7-2	TRBJ2-7	CASSPDKKTSGSYEQYF	TGTGCCAGCAGCCCCGACAAAAAGACTAGCGGGAGCTACGAGCAGTACTTC
NA	NA	TRBV27	TRBJ1-5	CASSPDSNQPQHF	TGTGCCAGCAGCCCAGATTCCAATCAGCCCCAGCATTTT
once	NA	TRBV28	TRBJ1-5	CASRAGRATNQPQHF	TGTGCCAGCAGGGCCGGTAGGGCCACCAATCAGCCCCAGCATTTT
NA	NA	TRBV5-1	TRBJ1-6	CASKEGTDNSPLHF	TGCGCCAGCAAAGAGGGGACGGATAATTCACCCCTCCACTTT
NA	TRBD1	TRBV7-3	TRBJ2-3	CASSLTQGTDTQYF	TGTGCCAGCAGCCTCACACAGGGGACAGATACGCAGTATTTT
NA	NA	TRBV7-2	TRBJ2-3	CASGRQFSGRGDTQYF	TGTGCCAGCGGGCGGCAATTCTCGGGGCGCGGGGATACGCAGTATTTT
once	NA	TRBV7-9	TRBJ1-2	CASSFRESNGYTF	TGTGCCAGCAGCTTCAGGGAATCGAATGGCTACACCTTC
NA	NA	TRBV7-9	TRBJ2-7	CASSLNPQGEQYF	TGTGCCAGCAGCTTAAATCCCCAGGGCGAGCAGTACTTC
NA	TRBD2	TRBV4-2	TRBJ2-7	CATSQTSEPYEQYF	TGTGCCACGTCGCAGACTAGCGAACCCTACGAGCAGTACTTC
NA	TRBD1	TRBV5-1	TRBJ2-7	CASSPGQGSSYEQYF	TGCGCCAGCAGCCCGGGACAGGGGAGCTCCTACGAGCAGTACTTC
NA	NA	TRBV30	TRBJ2-7	CAWSAPQPYEQYF	TGTGCCTGGAGTGCTCCACAACCTTACGAGCAGTACTTC
NA	TRBD1	TRBV30	TRBJ2-7	CAWSDTLIPGQGEDEQYF	TGTGCCTGGAGTGACACCCTAATACCGGGACAGGGCGAGGACGAGCAGTACTTC